This is a list of T cell receptor beta chains from one sample in a study of low-dose radiotherapy and immunotherapy resistance in tumors. TCRdb ran MiXCR on the reads and lists one entry per CDR3 protein. Of 45,000 or so distinct CDR3 sequences listed, around 25% were seen once; the top ten hold around 10%. The starting material was PBMCs, obtained after low-dose radiotherapy plus immunotherapy. These receptors all stem from a male donor with prostate cancer. The CDR3 runs from the conserved cysteine through the conserved F or W. Fields, in order: D gene, clone size, J gene, V gene, CDR3 protein, CDR3 DNA. D genes are given only for firm matches. Clone size is shown for a subset of rows, as once, few, many or a class of expanded clone.

>NA|many|TRBJ2-1|TRBV5-1
CASSLRGADEQFF
TGCGCCAGCAGCTTGAGGGGGGCGGATGAGCAGTTCTTC
>TRBD2|many|TRBJ2-3|TRBV5-1
CASSLAYRGGGQDTQYF
TGCGCCAGCAGCTTGGCCTATCGGGGCGGGGGGCAAGATACGCAGTATTTT
>NA|many|TRBJ2-3|TRBV3-1
CASSHSPPTTDTQYF
TGTGCCAGCAGCCACTCTCCCCCCACCACAGATACGCAGTATTTT
>NA|medium-sized|TRBJ1-2|TRBV5-5
CASSLALGRGYGYTF
TGTGCCAGCAGCTTGGCCCTCGGGAGGGGCTATGGCTACACCTTC
>NA|many|TRBJ2-3|TRBV24-1
CATSQGIRTDTQYF
TGTGCCACCAGTCAGGGTATTAGGACAGATACGCAGTATTTT
>TRBD1|many|TRBJ2-7|TRBV18
CASSPPTGAGSYEQYF
TGTGCCAGCTCACCTCCGACAGGGGCAGGCTCCTACGAGCAGTACTTC
>NA|NA|TRBJ2-7|TRBV7-8
CASSSGRLGPYEQYF
TGTGCCAGCAGCTCCGGCCGCCTGGGTCCCTACGAGCAGTACTTC
>NA|once|TRBJ2-1|TRBV7-2
CASSLNGGTYNEQFF
TGTGCCAGCAGCTTAAACGGGGGCACCTACAATGAGCAGTTCTTC
>NA|NA|TRBJ2-3|TRBV29-1
CSVVGDTQYF
TGCAGCGTTGTAGGAGATACGCAGTATTTT
>TRBD1|NA|TRBJ2-1|TRBV29-1
CSVADRGLYNEQFF
TGCAGCGTTGCGGACAGGGGGCTGTACAATGAGCAGTTCTTC
>NA|many|TRBJ2-3|TRBV6-2/TRBV6-3
CASSEPRLYF
TGTGCCAGCAGTGAGCCGCGGCTGTATTTT
>NA|many|TRBJ2-2|TRBV6-2/TRBV6-3
CASSYSGGQGTGELFF
TGTGCCAGCAGTTACTCTGGGGGCCAAGGGACCGGGGAGCTGTTTTTT
>NA|NA|TRBJ2-2|TRBV5-3
CASVAGIQSYEQYFGPGTGELFF
NA
>NA|many|TRBJ1-5|TRBV5-6
CASSLKAREGNQPQHF
TGTGCCAGCAGCTTGAAGGCCCGAGAAGGCAATCAGCCCCAGCATTTT